This passage covers 22 T cell receptor beta chains from one sample sequenced in a study of shared clonotypes between healthy human individuals. Sequenced by immunoSEQ multiplex PCR; TCRdb stores in-frame clones only, minus some. The profile shows some 320,000 clones, around 87% of them singletons. The specimen was memory CD8+ T cells sorted from blood. The subset: CD45RO+ cells pooled with CCR7-negative TemRA cells. These receptors originate from a man aged 18 to 30 in good health.

This clone was observed a single time. The chain joins TRBV6-5 to TRBJ2-5, with D unclear. There are 15 residues in the CDR3. V lost 6 bases, J lost 5 bases, and 19 bases lay in between. Germline V gives CDR1 MNHEY, CDR2 SVGAGI. CDR3 sequence (DNA): TGTGCCAGCAGCCCGACGCGACACTTTTCGGAGACCCAGTACTTC. Its protein is CASSPTRHFSETQYF.

The V call is TRBV5-4, the J call TRBJ2-2, with TRBD2 matching over 7 bases. The length of the CDR3 is 16 residues. V lost 4 bases, J lost 3 bases, and 9 bases stayed unmatched. The V gene's germline CDR1 is SGHNT and CDR2 YYREEE (reference sequence). DNA of the CDR3: TGTGCCAGCAGCCCGCGGGGTGCGGGGGACACCGGGGAGCTGTTTTTT. Translated, it gives CASSPRGAGDTGELFF. Drawing the rest from reference TRBV5-4 and TRBJ2-2, the complete variable domain is ETGVTQSPTHLIKTRGQQVTLRCSSQSGHNTVSWYQQALGQGPQFIFQYYREEENGRGNFPPRFSGLQFPNYSSELNVNALELDDSALYLCASSPRGAGDTGELFFGEGSRLTVL.

The gene calls are TRBV27 and TRBJ2-7; D gene unclear. This CDR3 region has 17 residues. Germline assignment: CDR1 MNHEY and CDR2 SMNVEV (reference sequence). Trimming pared 5 bases from V and 0 bases from J, leaving 20 bases between. CDR3: CASSPIWVSGPSYEQYF. CDR3 sequence (DNA): TGTGCCAGCAGTCCTATATGGGTTAGTGGTCCCTCCTACGAGCAGTACTTC.

The chain carries TRBV7-9 and TRBJ1-1; D not resolved. In germline, CDR1 is SEHNR, CDR2 FQNEAQ (reference sequence). CDR3 size: 13 residues. V was cut by 3 bases and J by 0 bases, with 5 bases left in between. CDR3 region: CASSLSLNTEAFF. The DNA for the CDR3 is TGTGCCAGCAGCTTGTCCCTGAACACTGAAGCTTTCTTT.

This clone is classed as medium-sized. The chain links TRBV5-1 to TRBJ2-7; D tentatively fits TRBD1 or TRBD2 (5 bases each). The CDR3 extends over 15 amino acids. The germline gives CDR1 SGHRS, CDR2 YFSETQ. V lost 4 bases and J lost 3, with 17 bases in between. In DNA, the CDR3 is TGCGCCAGCAGCCCGGTAGGGGCCGGGATCTACGAGCAGTACTTC. It is translated as CASSPVGAGIYEQYF.

This clone was counted many times. The rearrangement joins TRBV9 to TRBJ2-7; TRBD2 matches 12 bases. Germline-derived CDR1 and CDR2 are SGDLS and YYNGEE. The CDR3 has 18 amino acids. Trimming removed 0 bases from V and 1 base from J; junction bases left unmatched: 8. This CDR3 is CASSVATASGRVSYEQYF. The CDR3 region has the DNA TGTGCCAGCAGCGTAGCTACGGCTAGCGGGAGGGTATCCTACGAGCAGTACTTC.

The V gene is TRBV18, the J gene TRBJ2-5; D is unresolved. Deletions cut 2 bases from V and 4 bases from J, with 11 bases between. CDR1 is KGHSH and CDR2 is LQKENI in the germline V gene. The CDR3 is 14 residues long. This chain's CDR3 is CASSPDPAIETQYF. The CDR3 DNA reads TGTGCCAGCTCACCAGACCCGGCGATAGAGACCCAGTACTTC. Combining the CDR3 with reference TRBV18 and TRBJ2-5 gives the whole variable domain NAGVMQNPRHLVRRRGQEARLRCSPMKGHSHVYWYRQLPEEGLKFMVYLQKENIIDESGMPKERFSAEFPKEGPSILRIQQVVRGDSAAYFCASSPDPAIETQYFGPGTRLLVL.

This clone was detected a few times. The chain is built from TRBV2 and TRBJ1-5, with D uncertain. V lost 2 bases and J 3 bases, leaving 11 bases between the germline ends. From germline, CDR1 is SNHLY and CDR2 FYNNEI. This CDR3 comprises 15 residues. This CDR3 reads CASSEFLDYNQPQHF. The CDR3 DNA is TGTGCCAGCAGTGAATTTTTGGATTACAATCAGCCCCAGCATTTT.

Worth noting for this clone: The likely explanation is a read error, given a far larger clone one base away. The rearrangement links TRBV6-1 to TRBJ2-3, with TRBD2 matching over 11 bases. The CDR3 has 15 amino acids. Germline V lookup: CDR1 MNHNS, CDR2 SASEGT. J gave up 0 bases and V 6 bases, and 2 bases lay outside the gene matches. CDR3 DNA: TGTGCCAGCAGCAGACTAGCGGGGAGCACAGATACGCAGTATTTT. Protein sequence: CASSRLAGSTDTQYF.

CDR3 sequence reads: CASSPATGEISYEQYF. The CDR3 nucleotides read TGTGCCAGCAGTCCGGCCACGGGTGAGATAAGCTACGAGCAGTACTTC. The chain employs TRBV27 and TRBJ2-7; unclear D gene. The CDR3 runs to 16 residues. V was shortened by 5 bases and J by 3 bases, with 20 bases between the two germline ends. Germline CDR1 and CDR2: MNHEY and SMNVEV (reference sequence).

The V call is TRBV7-9, the J call TRBJ2-5; 7 nucleotides align to TRBD2. The length of the CDR3 is 17 residues. J gave up 5 bases and V 0 bases, and 12 bases lay outside the gene matches. Germline CDR1 SEHNR, CDR2 FQNEAQ (reference sequence). The CDR3 DNA follows: TGTGCCAGCAGCTTAGCACTAGCGCGACACCGCTCGGAGACCCAGTACTTC. Its translation is CASSLALARHRSETQYF.

The V gene is TRBV30, the J gene TRBJ1-6; TRBD1 agrees at 9 bases. With V trimmed by 5 bases and J by 12 bases, 8 bases remained unmatched. The germline gives CDR1 GTSNPN, CDR2 SVGIG (reference sequence). The CDR3 sequence is 13 residues long. CDR3 sequence reads: CAWAKDRGLPLHF. The CDR3 DNA reads TGTGCCTGGGCTAAGGACAGGGGATTACCCCTCCACTTT.

V and J are TRBV30 and TRBJ1-1; D is undetermined. CDR3 length: 11 residues. The germline gives CDR1 GTSNPN, CDR2 SVGIG (reference sequence). The CDR3 DNA follows: TGTGCTTCAAGGTGGAGGACTGAAGCTTTCTTT. Encoded protein: CASRWRTEAFF.

The chain combines TRBV28 with TRBJ2-7, with TRBD1 matching over 7 bases. This CDR3 is 16 amino acids long. Germline lookup yields CDR1 MDHEN and CDR2 SYDVKM. Losses at the gene ends were 3 bases for V and 0 bases for J; bases not matched to a gene: 8. In nucleotides, the CDR3 is TGTGCCAGCAGTTTGGTCCGGGACAGTTTCTCCTACGAGCAGTACTTC. Translation gives CASSLVRDSFSYEQYF.

The chain combines TRBV16 with TRBJ1-5; a weak D match, TRBD1 (5 bases). V was shortened by 3 bases and J by 3 bases, with 18 bases between the two germline ends. The CDR3 sequence is 17 residues long. Germline loops: CDR1 KGHSY, CDR2 FQNENV. The CDR3 bases are TGTGCCAGCAGCCAGTTAAAACAGGAGGCGGACAATCAGCCCCAGCATTTT. Amino acid sequence: CASSQLKQEADNQPQHF.

This chain connects TRBV7-9 to TRBJ2-3, with TRBD1 as a possible D gene (5 bases). The CDR3 loop spans 15 amino acids. V lost 5 bases and J lost 4, with 16 bases in between. Germline V gives CDR1 SEHNR, CDR2 FQNEAQ (reference sequence). CDR3: CASSPLGLLPDTQYF. Here the CDR3 DNA reads TGTGCCAGCAGCCCTCTGGGGCTTCTCCCAGATACGCAGTATTTT. The whole variable domain, filled in from reference TRBV7-9 and TRBJ2-3, reads DTGVSQNPRHKITKRGQNVTFRCDPISEHNRLYWYRQTLGQGPEFLTYFQNEAQLEKSRLLSDRFSAERPKGSFSTLEIQRTEQGDSAMYLCASSPLGLLPDTQYFGPGTRLTVL.

The V gene is TRBV19, the J gene TRBJ1-4, with TRBD1 as a possible D gene (5 bases). The V gene lost 7 bases and the J gene lost 0 bases, with 12 bases spanning the gap. Looked up from germline, CDR1 is LNHDA and CDR2 is SQIVND (reference sequence). The CDR3 sequence is 15 residues long. The CDR3 DNA is TGTGCCAGTACATCCCTCAGGGCAACTAATGAAAAACTGTTTTTT. Amino acids: CASTSLRATNEKLFF.

This sequence joins TRBV7-8 and TRBJ2-7; 8 nucleotides agree with TRBD1. V shed 2 bases and J 7 bases; nucleotides not matched to a gene: 13. Germline V gene lookup returns CDR1 SGHVS and CDR2 FQNEAQ. The CDR3 has 16 residues. The CDR3 nucleotides read TGTGCCAGCAGCTTATTACAGGGGGATTTGGGCATAGAGCAGTACTTC. Translation gives CASSLLQGDLGIEQYF.

This clone was seen only once. J is TRBJ1-4 and V is TRBV4-1; no clear D. Trimming took 1 base from V and 8 from J, leaving 14 bases between them. This CDR3 is 15 amino acids long. The germline V gene encodes CDR1 MGHRA and CDR2 YSYEKL. CDR3 bases: TGCGCCAGCAGCCAAGGTCTTGTCCTGGGGGAAAAACTGTTTTTT. Encoded protein: CASSQGLVLGEKLFF.

The rearrangement links TRBV30 to TRBJ2-7, with 9 bases identical to TRBD2. J lost 5 bases, V lost 2 bases, and 7 bases had no gene match. The CDR3 spans 14 residues. Germline CDR1 is GTSNPN and CDR2 is SVGIG (reference sequence). The CDR3 sequence: CAWSRLAEGDEQYF. CDR3 in DNA: TGTGCCTGGAGTAGACTAGCGGAGGGGGACGAGCAGTACTTC.

This chain joins TRBV5-1 and TRBJ2-5; D gene ambiguous. This CDR3 region has 14 residues. CDR1 is SGHRS, CDR2 YFSETQ, per germline. The germline V and J ends were trimmed by 6 bases and 7 bases, with 19 bases remaining between them. The CDR3 sequence: CASTRWVAVGTQYF. The CDR3 DNA reads as TGCGCCAGCACCCGCTGGGTTGCGGTCGGGACCCAGTACTTC.

V is TRBV10-3 and J is TRBJ1-6, with D perhaps matching TRBD1 (6 bases). The CDR3 is made up of 13 amino acids. Germline V gene data show CDR1 as ENHRY and CDR2 as SYGVKD. Trimming took off 3 bases at V and 9 bases at J, with 9 bases between the two ends. The CDR3 region is CAISEQGGSPLHF. DNA of the CDR3: TGTGCCATCAGTGAACAGGGAGGTTCACCCCTCCACTTT.